This TCR beta chain was identified in a study of beta chain features in type 1 diabetes. About the research overall: Across the samples, approximately 98,000,000 sorted cells were examined in total.

Every isolated RNA sample was fully reverse transcribed, so sequencing captured expressed TCRB transcripts. TCRdb keeps only in-frame clones here, not all; method: immunoSEQ multiplex PCR. The data hold about 160,000 clones, with about 9% observed a single time. This clone showed up just a few times. Antigen: not known. Every donor provided one heparinised blood draw, which averaged approximately 100 mL. General study results and limits: In all four CD4+ subsets, TCRB CDR3 length was significantly, moderately reduced in type 1 diabetes. Among type 1 diabetes patients, VDJ junctions had fewer insertions and more deletions. Within the patient group, naive, central memory and Treg TCRB repertoires appeared more similar to each other than within healthy donors.

V was trimmed by 4 bases and J by 3 bases, leaving 17 bases between them. The CDR3 consists of 16 residues. Looked up from germline, CDR1 is SGHRS and CDR2 is YFSETQ. The sample taken for sequencing was central memory CD4+ T cells from blood. This chain uses TRBV5-1 with TRBJ2-1; the D gene is possibly TRBD2 (6 bases). This sequence originates from a woman between 25 and 40 years old with type 1 diabetes. In DNA, the CDR3 is TGCGCCAGCAGCGGCGGGACTTCCCACAACTACAATGAGCAGTTCTTC. It codes for CASSGGTSHNYNEQFF.